This T cell receptor (beta chain) comes out of a study of human T cells and chemical hapten exposure. Background on the study: Among samples, TCR yields varied mainly because of small differences in pooled library volume.

Time point reported: patch test 1, 2 weeks after DPC sensitization. The treatment was: therapeutic diphenylcyclopropenone sensitization with weekly scalp DPC. TCRdb fed the RACE reads into MiXCR, producing one record per CDR3 protein. Of roughly 180,000 distinct CDR3 sequences in the sample, about 15% are singletons; the top ten hold 1.5% to 2%. The CDR3 covers 14 residues. The V gene's germline CDR1 is LGHDT and CDR2 YNNKEL (reference sequence). After removal of 5 bases from V and 5 bases from J, the junction contained 3 bases not matched to a gene. The receptor's source is a woman aged 25 to 45 with alopecia areata. Some clones in this sample may be carry-over from other donors' samples. The rearrangement uses TRBV3-1 and TRBJ2-7; TRBD2 matches 13 bases. Sample: whole blood, taken in connection with sensitization to the hapten diphenylcyclopropenone (DPC). CDR3 region: CASSRGLAGNEQYF. CDR3 coding DNA: TGTGCCAGCAGCAGGGGACTAGCGGGGAACGAGCAGTACTTC.